Listed here is a single T cell receptor beta chain. They built TCR cDNA with 5'RACE template switching, a step that put in a universal primer site and UMIs. From the 5' RACE reads, TCRdb called clonotypes with MiXCR, one entry per CDR3 protein. The sample has a few hundred thousand distinct CDR3 sequences; less than 4.5% are singletons. This sample is drawn from a study of T cells after yellow fever vaccination. For the study at large: SMART-Seq v4 Ultra Low Input prepared the low-cell-number fractions.

The CDR3 consists of 12 residues. Germline V gives CDR1 MNHEY, CDR2 SVGAGI. Trimming left V 6 bases short and J 1 base short, with 5 bases between. The sequence came from a man aged 18-30 years who received the YFV17D yellow fever vaccine. The V call is TRBV6-5, the J call TRBJ2-3; D is uncertain. The source was PBMCs, collected on the day of the yellow fever booster vaccination. CDR3 amino acids: CASSHGTDTQYF. The CDR3 region has the DNA TGTGCCAGCAGCCATGGCACAGATACGCAGTATTTT.